This entry lists 21 T cell receptor beta chains sequenced from one sample in a study of Ad26.COV2.S vaccination and SARS-CoV-2 variants. Profiling relied on immunoSEQ multiplex PCR, and the TCRdb table lists in-frame clones only, not all of them. The sample records about 350,000 clones, about 85% being singletons. Treatment denoted: about 20 received Ad26.COV2.S at low or high dose, single or two shots; five or six received placebo; per-sample allocation not given. After the first vaccine or placebo injection, samples were drawn on day 63. Sequencing was performed on peripheral blood, taken in a trial of Ad26.COV2.S vaccine versus placebo. The source is a person aged 18-65 years who received the Ad26.COV2.S COVID-19 vaccine or a placebo.

J is TRBJ1-1 and V is TRBV28; D is perhaps TRBD1 (5 bases). Germline CDR1 is MDHEN and CDR2 is SYDVKM. This CDR3 region has 15 residues. The V end lost 2 bases, the J end lost 11 bases, and 21 bases lay between the germline ends. The CDR3 coding sequence is TGTGCCAGCAGTTTACCTCAAAGAGGAGGGGTTGGTGCTTTCTTT. It yields the protein CASSLPQRGGVGAFF.

The chain combines TRBV10-3 with TRBJ2-3; 7 bases line up with TRBD1. The CDR3 has 13 amino acids. The V gene end was trimmed by 10 bases and the J gene end by 0 bases; junction bases not matched to a gene: 4. The germline gives CDR1 ENHRY, CDR2 SYGVKD. CDR3 in amino acids: CATTGQSTDTQYF. The CDR3 region has the DNA TGTGCCACCACGGGACAGAGCACAGATACGCAGTATTTT.

The V and J genes are TRBV6-2 or TRBV6-3 and TRBJ1-5; TRBD1 agrees at 7 bases. This CDR3 region has 15 residues. In germline, CDR1 is MNHEY, CDR2 SVGEGT. V was pared by 4 bases and J by 3 bases, with 6 bases of the junction left unmatched. For the CDR3, the DNA is TGTGCCAGCAGTTCGGGACAGCTCTCCAATCAGCCCCAGCATTTT. It translates to CASSSGQLSNQPQHF.

This chain uses TRBV4-1 with TRBJ2-5; 8 nucleotides match TRBD2. Germline loops: CDR1 MGHRA, CDR2 YSYEKL. Trimming cost V 1 base and J 5 bases; bases outside gene matches: 9. The CDR3 runs to 16 residues. CDR3: CASSQVTGGAAETQYF. The DNA for the CDR3 is TGCGCCAGCAGCCAAGTGACCGGGGGGGCCGCCGAGACCCAGTACTTC.

Worth noting for this clone: Other DNA sequences of this sample code for an identical CDR3. The rearrangement links TRBV6-5 to TRBJ1-5; D is unresolved. Trimming left V 0 bases short and J 1 base short, with 1 base between. The CDR3 consists of 13 residues. The germline V gene encodes CDR1 MNHEY and CDR2 SVGAGI. The DNA for the CDR3 is TGTGCCAGCAGTTACTCAAGCAATCAGCCCCAGCATTTT. Protein sequence: CASSYSSNQPQHF.

This clone showed up just once. V and J are TRBV19 and TRBJ1-5, with D uncertain. Trimming removed 1 base at V and 4 bases at J, with 11 bases between. CDR1 and CDR2 from the germline V gene are LNHDA and SQIVND (reference sequence). The CDR3 runs 15 residues. In nucleotides, the CDR3 is TGTGCCAGTAGTATAGTACCTTATTCAAATCAGCCCCAGCATTTT. Translated, it gives CASSIVPYSNQPQHF.

The chain recombines TRBV3-1 (or the pseudogene TRBV3-2) with TRBJ2-2, with a tentative D call TRBD2 (5 bases). Trimming cost V 11 bases and J 2 bases, with 12 bases left between them. CDR1 and CDR2 (germline): LGHDT, YNNKEL (reference sequence). This CDR3 comprises 13 residues. CDR3 bases: TGTGCCGCGAGGACTCCAAACACCGGGGAGCTGTTTTTT. Translated: CAARTPNTGELFF.

The V and J genes are TRBV5-3 and TRBJ1-3; D is ambiguous. TRBV5-3 carries the ORF label, with uncertain function. V was cut by 1 base and J by 3 bases, with 11 bases left in between. The CDR3 extends over 15 amino acids. CDR3 sequence: CARSLSALDGNTIYF. CDR3 in DNA: TGTGCCAGAAGCTTGTCTGCGCTGGATGGAAACACCATATATTTT.

The chain couples TRBV2 to TRBJ1-3; the match to TRBD1 covers 7 bases. Germline V gene sequence: CDR1 SNHLY, CDR2 FYNNEI. V trimming: 6 bases; J trimming: 8 bases; junction bases outside the gene matches: 10. This CDR3 spans 14 amino acids. The CDR3 reads CASSDRAETDTIYF. CDR3 bases: TGTGCCAGCAGCGACAGGGCCGAGACGGACACCATATATTTT.

The J gene is TRBJ2-6, the V gene TRBV30; D is unresolved. CDR1 is GTSNPN and CDR2 is SVGIG in the germline V gene (reference sequence). The CDR3 is 13 residues long. Trimming removed 2 bases at V and 4 bases at J, with 6 bases between. CDR3 sequence reads: CAWSTWGANVLTF. The DNA of the CDR3 is TGTGCCTGGAGTACATGGGGGGCCAACGTCCTGACTTTC.

The CDR3 sequence is CASSYRGAGNEKLFF. The CDR3 DNA reads as TGTGCCAGCAGTTACCGAGGGGCCGGTAATGAAAAACTGTTTTTT. The chain couples TRBV6-6 to TRBJ1-4, with D perhaps matching TRBD1 (5 bases). V was shortened by 2 bases and J by 4 bases, with 11 bases between the two germline ends. Germline V gene lookup returns CDR1 MNHNY and CDR2 SVGAGI (reference sequence). This CDR3 contains 15 residues.

In regard to this clone: The junction departs from germline at one end; a sequencing error may be responsible. The V and J genes are TRBV7-9 and TRBJ2-7; tentative D call: TRBD1 (5 bases). The germline V gene encodes CDR1 SEHNR and CDR2 FQNEAQ (reference sequence). The CDR3 is made up of 16 amino acids. CDR3 DNA: TGTGCCAGCAGCCCGCATTCGAGACAGAATTCCTTCGAGCAGTACTTC. Residues: CASSPHSRQNSFEQYF.

There are a few counts of this clone. This chain connects TRBV6-5 to TRBJ2-3; 7 bases align to TRBD1. This CDR3 has 14 residues. CDR1 and CDR2 (germline): MNHEY, SVGAGI. The V gene end was trimmed by 7 bases and the J gene end by 1 base; junction bases not matched to a gene: 5. This CDR3 is CASNRQGGTDTQYF. The CDR3 nucleotides read TGTGCCAGCAACCGACAGGGTGGCACAGATACGCAGTATTTT.

This clone was counted only a few times. This rearrangement joins TRBV5-1 to TRBJ2-2; maybe TRBD1 (5 bases). Germline V gives CDR1 SGHRS, CDR2 YFSETQ. The CDR3 contains 15 residues. V was trimmed by 2 bases and J by 5 bases, leaving 13 bases between them. The CDR3 sequence: CASSLQDPWTGELFF. In DNA form, the CDR3 reads TGCGCCAGCAGCTTACAGGACCCGTGGACCGGGGAGCTGTTTTTT.

This chain uses TRBV29-1 with TRBJ2-7; D perhaps matches TRBD1 (5 bases). Germline CDR1 is SQVTM and CDR2 is ANQGSEA. The CDR3 has 13 amino acids. V shed 4 bases and J shed 2 bases, with 12 bases lying between them. This CDR3 is CSVVGSGPYEQYF. The CDR3 DNA reads as TGCAGCGTTGTTGGGTCAGGGCCCTACGAGCAGTACTTC.

In its sample, this clone was seen once. This chain links TRBV7-2 with TRBJ1-1; tentative D call: TRBD1 (5 bases). The germline V and J ends were trimmed by 4 bases and 6 bases, with 9 bases remaining between them. The germline CDR1 and CDR2 sequences are SGHTA and FQGNSA. The CDR3 sequence is 12 residues long. The CDR3 loop is CASSSGLSEAFF. In DNA, the CDR3 is TGTGCCAGCAGCTCGGGACTTTCTGAAGCTTTCTTT.

This sequence joins TRBV28 and TRBJ2-1; 9 nucleotides agree with TRBD2. The ends lost 3 bases at V and 5 bases at J; junction bases unmatched: 5. Looked up from germline, CDR1 is MDHEN and CDR2 is SYDVKM. This CDR3 contains 15 residues. The CDR3 spells CASSLASGVHNEQFF. CDR3 DNA sequence: TGTGCCAGCAGTTTGGCTAGCGGGGTCCACAATGAGCAGTTCTTC.

The chain employs TRBV4-2 and TRBJ1-1; 7 bases agree with TRBD1. Germline V lookup: CDR1 LGHNA, CDR2 YNFKEQ. The CDR3 has 16 residues. V lost 4 bases, J lost 4 bases, and 12 bases stayed unmatched. CDR3: CASSLPSGGASTEAFF. For the CDR3, the DNA is TGTGCCAGCAGCCTCCCCTCAGGGGGGGCGTCCACTGAAGCTTTCTTT.

This clone came up once. This sequence joins TRBV3-1 (or the pseudogene TRBV3-2) and TRBJ1-2; a possible D gene is TRBD1 (5 bases). The CDR3 length is 15 residues. V was shortened by 4 bases and J by 0 bases, with 12 bases between the two germline ends. Germline V CDR1 and CDR2: LGHDT, YNNKEL (reference sequence). The CDR3 spells CASSLDRPPNYGYTF. CDR3 nucleotide sequence: TGTGCCAGCAGCCTTGACAGACCCCCTAACTATGGCTACACCTTC.

CDR3 protein: CASSPKGLAGVGDTGELFF. The CDR3 DNA is TGTGCCAGCTCCCCTAAGGGACTAGCGGGAGTCGGGGACACCGGGGAGCTGTTTTTT. The rearrangement uses TRBV18 and TRBJ2-2; 14 nucleotides agree with TRBD2. The trim removed 6 bases at V and 3 bases at J, leaving 12 bases unmatched. CDR3 length: 19 residues. In germline, CDR1 is KGHSH, CDR2 LQKENI. Together with reference TRBV18 and TRBJ2-2, the CDR3 gives the full variable domain: NAGVMQNPRHLVRRRGQEARLRCSPMKGHSHVYWYRQLPEEGLKFMVYLQKENIIDESGMPKERFSAEFPKEGPSILRIQQVVRGDSAAYFCASSPKGLAGVGDTGELFFGEGSRLTVL.

V is TRBV5-1 and J is TRBJ2-2, with 7 bases identical to TRBD2. Germline V CDR1 and CDR2: SGHRS, YFSETQ. This CDR3 is 16 amino acids long. Trimming removed 1 base from V and 5 bases from J; junction bases left unmatched: 8. Here the CDR3 reads CASSLSGTSRTGELFF. As DNA, the CDR3 is TGCGCCAGCAGCTTGAGCGGGACCTCCCGAACCGGGGAGCTGTTTTTT.